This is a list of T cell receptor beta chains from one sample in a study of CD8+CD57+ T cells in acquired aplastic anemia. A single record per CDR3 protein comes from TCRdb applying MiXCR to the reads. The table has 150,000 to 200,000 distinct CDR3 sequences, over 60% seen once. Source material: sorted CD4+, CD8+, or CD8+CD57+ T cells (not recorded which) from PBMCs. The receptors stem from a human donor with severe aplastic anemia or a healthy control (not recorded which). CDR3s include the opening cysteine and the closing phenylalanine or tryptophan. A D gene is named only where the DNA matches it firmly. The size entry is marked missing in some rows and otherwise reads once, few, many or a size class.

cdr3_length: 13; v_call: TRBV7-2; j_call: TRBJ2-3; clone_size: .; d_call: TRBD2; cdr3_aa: CASSPGGGDTQYF; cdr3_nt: TGTGCCAGCAGCCCGGGGGGAGGAGATACGCAGTATTTT
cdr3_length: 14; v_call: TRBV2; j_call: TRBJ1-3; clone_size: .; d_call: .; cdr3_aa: CASSLTTSGNTIYF; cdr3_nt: TGTGCCAGCAGTTTAACAACATCTGGAAACACCATATATTTT
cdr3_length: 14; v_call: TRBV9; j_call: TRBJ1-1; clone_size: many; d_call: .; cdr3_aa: CASNLEGQDTEAFF; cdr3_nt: TGTGCCAGCAACTTGGAGGGGCAGGACACTGAAGCTTTCTTT
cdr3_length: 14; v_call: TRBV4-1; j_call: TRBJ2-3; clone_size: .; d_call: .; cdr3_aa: CASSPARSTDTQYF; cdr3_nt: TGCGCCAGCAGCCCGGCCCGTAGCACAGATACGCAGTATTTT
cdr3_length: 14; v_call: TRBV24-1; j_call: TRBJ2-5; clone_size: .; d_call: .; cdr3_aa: CATSDWDKQETQYF; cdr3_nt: TGTGCCACCAGTGATTGGGACAAACAAGAGACCCAGTACTTC
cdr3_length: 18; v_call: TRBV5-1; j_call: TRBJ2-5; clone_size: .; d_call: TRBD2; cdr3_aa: CASSLDRRLAGGPGTQYF; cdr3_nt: TGCGCCAGCAGCTTGGATCGTCGACTAGCGGGGGGCCCGGGGACCCAGTACTTC
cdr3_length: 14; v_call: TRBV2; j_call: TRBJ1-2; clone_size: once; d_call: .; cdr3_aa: CASSTISKGQGAAF; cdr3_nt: TGTGCCAGCAGCACTATCTCGAAGGGGCAAGGGGCGGCCTTC
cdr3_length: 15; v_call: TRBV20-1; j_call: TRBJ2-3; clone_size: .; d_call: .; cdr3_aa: CSANYPGTGRDTQYF; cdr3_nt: TGCAGTGCTAACTACCCGGGGACGGGTAGGGATACGCAGTATTTT
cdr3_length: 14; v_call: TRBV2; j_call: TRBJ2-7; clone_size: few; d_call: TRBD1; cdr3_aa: CASSEVGQGYEQYF; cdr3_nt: TGTGCCAGCAGTGAAGTGGGACAGGGCTACGAGCAGTACTTC
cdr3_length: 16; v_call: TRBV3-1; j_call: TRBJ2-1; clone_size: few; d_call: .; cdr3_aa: CASSQEGLVQYNEQFF; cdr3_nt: TGTGCCAGCAGCCAAGAGGGGCTAGTTCAGTACAATGAGCAGTTCTTC
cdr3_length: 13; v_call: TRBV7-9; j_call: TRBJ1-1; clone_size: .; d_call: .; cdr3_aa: CASSSRGGTEAFF; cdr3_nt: TGTGCCAGCAGCTCACGGGGGGGCACTGAAGCTTTCTTT
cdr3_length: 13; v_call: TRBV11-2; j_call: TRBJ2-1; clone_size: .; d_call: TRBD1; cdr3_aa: CASSSGQNNEQFF; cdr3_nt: TGTGCCAGCAGCTCGGGACAGAACAATGAGCAGTTCTTC
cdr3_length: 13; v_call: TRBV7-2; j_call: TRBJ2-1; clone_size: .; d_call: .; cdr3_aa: CASKNVWYNEQFF; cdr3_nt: TGTGCCAGCAAGAACGTGTGGTACAATGAGCAGTTCTTC
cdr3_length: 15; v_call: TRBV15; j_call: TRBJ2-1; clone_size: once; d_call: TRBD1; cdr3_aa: CATSSRDRESDEQFF; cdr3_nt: TGTGCCACCAGCAGCCGGGACAGGGAGAGCGATGAGCAGTTCTTC
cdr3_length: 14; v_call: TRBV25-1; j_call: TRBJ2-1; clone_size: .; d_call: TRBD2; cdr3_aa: CATTGLAGVNEQFF; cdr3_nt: TGTGCCACCACCGGACTAGCGGGAGTCAATGAGCAGTTCTTC
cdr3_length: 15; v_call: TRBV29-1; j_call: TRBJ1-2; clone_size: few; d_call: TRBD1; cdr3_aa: CSVRPGQGSNYGYTF; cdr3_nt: TGCAGCGTTCGACCGGGACAGGGTTCTAACTATGGCTACACCTTC
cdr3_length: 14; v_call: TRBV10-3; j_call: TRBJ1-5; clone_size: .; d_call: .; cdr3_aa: CAISKEGLDQPQHF; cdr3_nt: TGTGCCATCAGTAAGGAAGGGTTAGATCAGCCCCAGCATTTT
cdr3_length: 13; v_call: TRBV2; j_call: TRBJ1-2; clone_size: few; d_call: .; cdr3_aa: CASSEAGGYGYTF; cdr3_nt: TGTGCCAGCAGTGAAGCGGGGGGCTATGGCTACACCTTC
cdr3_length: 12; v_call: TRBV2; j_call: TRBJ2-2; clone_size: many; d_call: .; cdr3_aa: CAVLGGSGELFF; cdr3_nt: TGTGCCGTTCTGGGTGGCTCCGGGGAGCTGTTTTTT
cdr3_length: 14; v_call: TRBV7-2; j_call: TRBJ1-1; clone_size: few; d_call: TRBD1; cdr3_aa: CASSTAGTGWGAFF; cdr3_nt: TGTGCCAGCAGCACCGCCGGGACAGGGTGGGGAGCTTTCTTT
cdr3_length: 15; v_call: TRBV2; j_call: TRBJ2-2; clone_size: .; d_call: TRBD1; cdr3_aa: CASSETGGATGELFF; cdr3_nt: TGTGCCAGCAGTGAGACAGGGGGGGCCACCGGGGAGCTGTTTTTT
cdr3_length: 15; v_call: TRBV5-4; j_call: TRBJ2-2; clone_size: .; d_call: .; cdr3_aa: CASSSGLWDTGELFF; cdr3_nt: TGTGCCAGCAGCTCGGGGTTGTGGGACACCGGGGAGCTGTTTTTT
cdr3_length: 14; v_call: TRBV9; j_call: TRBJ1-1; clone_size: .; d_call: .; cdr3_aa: CASSPRVAGDEAFF; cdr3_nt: TGTGCCAGCAGCCCCCGGGTAGCGGGGGATGAAGCTTTCTTT
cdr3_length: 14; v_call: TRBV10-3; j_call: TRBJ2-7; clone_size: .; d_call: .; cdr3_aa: CAISDWDKSYEQYF; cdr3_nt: TGTGCCATCAGTGATTGGGACAAGAGCTACGAGCAGTACTTC
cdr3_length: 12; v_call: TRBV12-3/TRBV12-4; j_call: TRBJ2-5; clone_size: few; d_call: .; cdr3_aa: CASRAPNQPQYF; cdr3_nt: TGTGCCAGCAGGGCCCCCAATCAGCCCCAGTACTTC
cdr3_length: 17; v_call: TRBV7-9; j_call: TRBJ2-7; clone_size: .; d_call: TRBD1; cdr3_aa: CASSPVPDRSSTYEQYF; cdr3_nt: TGTGCCAGCAGTCCAGTCCCGGACAGGTCTTCCACCTACGAGCAGTACTTC
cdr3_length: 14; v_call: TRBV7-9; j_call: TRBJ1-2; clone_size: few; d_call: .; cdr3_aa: CASSLVSSNYGYTF; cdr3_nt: TGTGCCAGCAGCTTAGTATCGTCTAACTATGGCTACACCTTC
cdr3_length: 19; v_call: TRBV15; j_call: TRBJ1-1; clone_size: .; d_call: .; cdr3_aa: CATSRDQVGFRQGHTEAFF; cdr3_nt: TGTGCCACCAGCAGAGATCAGGTCGGATTTAGGCAGGGGCACACTGAAGCTTTCTTT
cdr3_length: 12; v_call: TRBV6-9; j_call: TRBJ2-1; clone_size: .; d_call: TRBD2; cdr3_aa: CASPTGGPEQFF; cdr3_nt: TGTGCCAGCCCAACGGGGGGTCCTGAGCAGTTCTTC
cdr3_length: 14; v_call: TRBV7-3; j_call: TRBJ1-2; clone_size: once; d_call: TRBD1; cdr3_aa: CASSARDSSSGYTF; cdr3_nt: TGTGCCAGCAGCGCCAGGGACAGCAGTTCTGGCTACACCTTC
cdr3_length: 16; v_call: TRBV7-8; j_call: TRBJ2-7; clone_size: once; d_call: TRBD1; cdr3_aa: CASSLVAGQASYEQYF; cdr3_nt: TGTGCCAGCAGCTTAGTCGCGGGACAGGCCTCCTACGAGCAGTACTTC
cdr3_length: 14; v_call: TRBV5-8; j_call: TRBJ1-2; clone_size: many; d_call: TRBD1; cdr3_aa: CASSDTGTGSGYTF; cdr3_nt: TGTGCCAGCAGCGATACCGGGACAGGGAGCGGCTACACCTTC
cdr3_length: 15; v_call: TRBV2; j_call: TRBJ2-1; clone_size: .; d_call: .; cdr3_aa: CASSSTDSLHNEQFF; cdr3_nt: TGTGCCAGCAGCTCAACAGACTCCCTCCACAATGAGCAGTTCTTC
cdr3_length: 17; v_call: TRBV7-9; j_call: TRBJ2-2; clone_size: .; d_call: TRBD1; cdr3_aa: CASSLTGVAGRPGELFF; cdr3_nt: TGTGCCAGCAGCCTCACAGGGGTCGCGGGTCGGCCCGGGGAGCTGTTTTTT
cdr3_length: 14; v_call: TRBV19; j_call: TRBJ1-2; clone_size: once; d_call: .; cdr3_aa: CASRVGMANYGYTF; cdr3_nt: TGTGCCAGTAGGGTGGGCATGGCTAACTATGGCTACACCTTC
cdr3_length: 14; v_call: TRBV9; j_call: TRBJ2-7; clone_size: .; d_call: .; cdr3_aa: CASSVALPGYEQYF; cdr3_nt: TGTGCCAGCAGCGTAGCGCTGCCCGGCTACGAGCAGTACTTC
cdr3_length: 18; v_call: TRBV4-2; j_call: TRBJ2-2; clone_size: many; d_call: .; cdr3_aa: CASSQEDAGTGWTGELFF; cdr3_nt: TGTGCCAGCAGCCAAGAGGACGCGGGCACGGGTTGGACCGGGGAGCTGTTTTTT
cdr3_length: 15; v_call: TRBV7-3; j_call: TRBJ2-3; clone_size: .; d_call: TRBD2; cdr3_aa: CASSFLGAGADTQYF; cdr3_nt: TGTGCCAGCAGCTTCCTAGGCGCGGGGGCAGATACGCAGTATTTT
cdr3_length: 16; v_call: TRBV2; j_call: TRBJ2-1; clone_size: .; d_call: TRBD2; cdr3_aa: CASSPDGLAGGHEQFF; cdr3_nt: TGTGCCAGCAGTCCGGACGGACTAGCGGGGGGGCATGAGCAGTTCTTC
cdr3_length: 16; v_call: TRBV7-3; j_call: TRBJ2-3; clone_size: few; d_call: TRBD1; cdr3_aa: CASSRLGTANTDTQYF; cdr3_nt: TGTGCCAGCAGCCGCCTGGGGACAGCGAACACCGATACGCAGTATTTT
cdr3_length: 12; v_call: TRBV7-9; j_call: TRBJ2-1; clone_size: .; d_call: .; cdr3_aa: CASSIGGSGQFF; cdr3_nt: TGTGCCAGCAGTATTGGGGGGTCCGGGCAGTTCTTC
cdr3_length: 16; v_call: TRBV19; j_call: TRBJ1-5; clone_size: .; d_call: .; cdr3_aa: CASSRVKEISNQPQHF; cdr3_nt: TGTGCCAGTAGTAGGGTGAAGGAAATAAGCAATCAGCCCCAGCATTTT
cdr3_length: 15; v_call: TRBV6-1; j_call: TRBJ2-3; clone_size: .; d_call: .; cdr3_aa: CASSDGREEEDTQYF; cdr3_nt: TGTGCCAGCAGTGACGGCCGGGAAGAGGAAGATACGCAGTATTTT
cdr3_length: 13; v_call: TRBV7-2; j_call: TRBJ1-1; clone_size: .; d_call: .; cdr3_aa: CASSLAPNLEAFF; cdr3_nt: TGTGCCAGCAGCTTAGCGCCGAACCTTGAAGCTTTCTTT
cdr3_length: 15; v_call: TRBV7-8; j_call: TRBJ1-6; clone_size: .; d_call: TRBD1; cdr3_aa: CASSLRDRDNSPLHF; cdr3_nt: TGTGCCAGCAGCTTAAGGGACAGAGATAATTCACCCCTCCACTTT
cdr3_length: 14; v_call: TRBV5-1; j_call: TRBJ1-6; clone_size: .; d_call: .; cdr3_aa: CASSIGRHNSPLHF; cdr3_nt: TGCGCCAGCAGCATCGGACGGCATAATTCACCCCTCCACTTT